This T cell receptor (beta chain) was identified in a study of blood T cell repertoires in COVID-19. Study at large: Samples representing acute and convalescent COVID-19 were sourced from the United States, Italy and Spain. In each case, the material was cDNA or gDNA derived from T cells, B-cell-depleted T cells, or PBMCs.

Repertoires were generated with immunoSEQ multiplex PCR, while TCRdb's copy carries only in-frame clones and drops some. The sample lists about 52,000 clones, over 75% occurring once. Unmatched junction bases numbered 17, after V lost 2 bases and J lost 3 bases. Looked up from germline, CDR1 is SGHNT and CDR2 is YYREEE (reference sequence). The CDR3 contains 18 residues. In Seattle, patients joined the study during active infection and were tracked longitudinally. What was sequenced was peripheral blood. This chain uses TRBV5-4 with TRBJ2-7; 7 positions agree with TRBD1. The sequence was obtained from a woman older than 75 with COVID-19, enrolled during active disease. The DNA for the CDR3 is TGTGCCAGCAGCTTTTCGAGGGTGTGGGACAGCATTGACTACGAGCAGTACTTC. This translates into CASSFSRVWDSIDYEQYF. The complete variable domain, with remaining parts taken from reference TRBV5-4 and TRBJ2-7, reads ETGVTQSPTHLIKTRGQQVTLRCSSQSGHNTVSWYQQALGQGPQFIFQYYREEENGRGNFPPRFSGLQFPNYSSELNVNALELDDSALYLCASSFSRVWDSIDYEQYFGPGTRLTVT.